This TCR beta chain was recorded in a study of blood T cell repertoires in COVID-19. Original processing notes: Estimation of nucleated cell counts was performed using reference gene primer amplification. Some clones are missing from TCRdb's copy, which holds only in-frame ones; the method was immunoSEQ multiplex PCR. D and trimming come from the DNA, and the V and J calls and clone size come from that table. The sample holds fewer than 250,000 clones, roughly 85% seen once. Sample: PBMCs or T cells enriched from blood (not recorded which). The receptor comes from a woman between 50 and 59 years old with acute COVID-19.

The chain's CDR3 is CASSTGVSTDTQYF. The DNA of the CDR3 is TGTGCCAGTTCGACAGGGGTCAGCACAGATACGCAGTATTTT. This chain connects TRBV19 to TRBJ2-3, with 8 bases lining up with TRBD1. The germline V gene has CDR1 LNHDA and CDR2 SQIVND (reference sequence). After removal of 8 bases from V and 0 bases from J, the junction contained 4 bases not matched to a gene. This CDR3 contains 14 residues.